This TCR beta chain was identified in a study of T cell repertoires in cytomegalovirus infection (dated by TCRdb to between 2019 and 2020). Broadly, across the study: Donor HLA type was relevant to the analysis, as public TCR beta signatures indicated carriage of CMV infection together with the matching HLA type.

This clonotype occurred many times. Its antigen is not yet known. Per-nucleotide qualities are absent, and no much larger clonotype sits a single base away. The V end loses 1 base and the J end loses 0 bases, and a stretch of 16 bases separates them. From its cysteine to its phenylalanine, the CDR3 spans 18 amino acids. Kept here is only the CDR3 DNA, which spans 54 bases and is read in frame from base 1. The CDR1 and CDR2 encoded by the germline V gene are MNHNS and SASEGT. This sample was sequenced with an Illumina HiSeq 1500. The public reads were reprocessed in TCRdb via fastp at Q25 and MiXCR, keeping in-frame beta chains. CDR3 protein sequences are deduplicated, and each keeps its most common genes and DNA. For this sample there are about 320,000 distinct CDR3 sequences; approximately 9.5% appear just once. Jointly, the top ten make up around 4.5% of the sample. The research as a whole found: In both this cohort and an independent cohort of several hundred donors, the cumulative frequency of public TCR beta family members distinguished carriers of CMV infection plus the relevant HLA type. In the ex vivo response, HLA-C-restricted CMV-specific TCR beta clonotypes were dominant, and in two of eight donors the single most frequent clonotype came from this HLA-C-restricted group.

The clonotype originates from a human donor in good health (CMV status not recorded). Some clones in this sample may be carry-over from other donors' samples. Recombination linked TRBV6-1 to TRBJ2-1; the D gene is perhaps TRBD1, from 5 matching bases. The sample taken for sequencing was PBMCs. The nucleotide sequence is TGTGCCAGCAGTGAAGACTCGGTAGGGGCTAGCTCCTACAATGAGCAGTTCTTC. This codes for CASSEDSVGASSYNEQFF.